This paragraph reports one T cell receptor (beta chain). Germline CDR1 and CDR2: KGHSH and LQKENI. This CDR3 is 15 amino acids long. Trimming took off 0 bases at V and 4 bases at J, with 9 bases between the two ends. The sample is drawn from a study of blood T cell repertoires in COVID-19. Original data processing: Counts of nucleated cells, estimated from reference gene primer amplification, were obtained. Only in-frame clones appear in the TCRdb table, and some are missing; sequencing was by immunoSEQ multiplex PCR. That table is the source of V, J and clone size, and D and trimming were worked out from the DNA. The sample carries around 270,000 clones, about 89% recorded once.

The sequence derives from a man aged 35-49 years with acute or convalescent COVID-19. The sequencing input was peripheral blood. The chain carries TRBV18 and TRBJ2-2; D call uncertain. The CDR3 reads CASSPPYSLTGELFF. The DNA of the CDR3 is TGTGCCAGCTCACCACCGTACAGCCTCACCGGGGAGCTGTTTTTT.